Given below is one TCR beta chain in context. The data are from a study of blood T cell repertoires in COVID-19. Study-wide background: Sites across the United States, Italy and Spain contributed samples from acute and convalescent COVID-19. In each case, the material was cDNA or gDNA derived from T cells, B-cell-depleted T cells, or PBMCs.

In the source study's methods: Amplification of reference gene primers provided the estimated nucleated cell counts. Assay used: immunoSEQ multiplex PCR; TCRdb lists only in-frame clones, some missing. V and J calls and clone size are as listed in that table; D and trimming were resolved from the DNA. The repertoire has some 300,000 clones, 75% to 90% of them found once; the top ten carry approximately 2%. This TCR derives from a man aged 18-30 years with active or convalescent COVID-19. The sample consisted of peripheral blood.

As DNA, the CDR3 is TGCGCCAGCAGCGACACCGGGACAGGGAACTATGGCTACACCTTC. It codes for CASSDTGTGNYGYTF. The chain combines TRBV5-1 with TRBJ1-2, with 9 positions matching TRBD1. The germline V gene encodes CDR1 SGHRS and CDR2 YFSETQ. The CDR3 covers 15 residues. J lost 2 bases, V lost 4 bases, and 6 bases had no gene match.